Following are 20 T cell receptor beta chains from one sample sequenced in a study of sequential checkpoint blockade in melanoma. Profiling relied on immunoSEQ multiplex PCR, and the TCRdb table lists in-frame clones only, not all of them. The data hold 2,500 to 3,500 clones, with 27% observed a single time. The treatment was: randomized to nivolumab then ipilimumab (arm A) or the reverse (arm B). The input for sequencing was tumor tissue (inferred from file names), taken from a patient given nivolumab and ipilimumab in sequence. The origin of the receptors is a human donor with melanoma.

This clone has only a few counts. The CDR3 DNA sequence: TGTGCCAGAGGAGGGACTGTTGGAGCTTTCTTT. Its translation: CARGGTVGAFF. The chain recombines TRBV12-5 with TRBJ1-1, with a possible D match to TRBD1 (5 bases). Germline assignment: CDR1 LGHNT and CDR2 FRNRAP. The CDR3 totals 11 residues.

The rearrangement uses TRBV19 and TRBJ2-1; D is undetermined. Germline V gives CDR1 LNHDA, CDR2 SQIVND (reference sequence). The CDR3 has 14 residues. Trimming pared 3 bases from V and 5 bases from J, leaving 11 bases between. The chain's CDR3 is CASSIWKADNEQFF. DNA for the CDR3: TGTGCCAGTAGTATTTGGAAGGCGGACAATGAGCAGTTCTTC. The full variable domain, completed using reference TRBV19 and TRBJ2-1, is DGGITQSPKYLFRKEGQNVTLSCEQNLNHDAMYWYRQDPGQGLRLIYYSQIVNDFQKGDIAEGYSVSREKKESFPLTVTSAQKNPTAFYLCASSIWKADNEQFFGPGTRLTVL.

This clone has only a few counts. The V and J genes are TRBV7-1 and TRBJ1-1; tentatively, D is TRBD1 (5 bases). TRBV7-1 is noted as an ORF with a role that remains uncertain. The CDR3 loop spans 13 amino acids. V lost 4 bases, J lost 12 bases, and 18 bases lay in between. The CDR3: CASSLELGQGTFF. CDR3 bases: TGTGCCAGCAGCTTAGAGTTGGGCCAGGGAACTTTCTTT.

A few counts support this clone. The chain has TRBV6-8 and TRBJ1-4; a possible D gene is TRBD1 (6 bases). Deletions cut 2 bases from V and 6 bases from J, with 13 bases between. This CDR3 has 15 residues. Germline V gene lookup returns CDR1 MNHGY and CDR2 SAAAGT. The chain's CDR3 is CASSYGNRADEKLFF. As DNA, the CDR3 is TGTGCCAGCAGTTACGGAAACAGGGCGGATGAAAAACTGTTTTTT.

By share, this clone counts as large. The V call is TRBV6-8, the J call TRBJ1-1; D unresolved. The CDR3 is 14 amino acids. V was clipped by 2 bases and J by 0 bases, with 7 bases between them. The germline CDR1 and CDR2 sequences are MNHGY and SAAAGT. The CDR3 DNA sequence: TGTGCCAGCAGTTACATGAACCTGAACACTGAAGCTTTCTTT. Its translation: CASSYMNLNTEAFF.

This clone was counted a few times. This chain joins TRBV2 and TRBJ2-2; 8 bases are a match to TRBD1. The length of the CDR3 is 14 residues. The ends lost 7 bases at V and 6 bases at J; junction bases unmatched: 7. Germline CDR1 SNHLY, CDR2 FYNNEI. CDR3 sequence (DNA): TGTGCCAGCACCCCCGGGACAGGCTCCGGGGAGCTGTTTTTT. It codes for CASTPGTGSGELFF.

The chain uses TRBV23-1 and TRBJ1-5; D unresolved. TRBV23-1 is designated an ORF whose function remains uncertain. V gave up 6 bases and J gave up 7 bases, with 13 bases separating them. The CDR3 has 13 residues. The CDR3 protein is CASSQDWVQPQHF. CDR3 nucleotides: TGCGCCAGCAGCCAAGATTGGGTACAGCCCCAGCATTTT.

This clone was counted between two and nine times. V is TRBV9 and J is TRBJ2-7; D tentatively fits TRBD1 or TRBD2 (5 bases each). The V and J ends lost 4 bases and 5 bases respectively, with 10 bases between them. CDR1 is SGDLS and CDR2 is YYNGEE in the germline V gene. The CDR3 sequence is 12 residues long. CDR3 sequence: CASSLLGDEQYF. The DNA for the CDR3 is TGTGCCAGCAGCCTGCTGGGGGACGAGCAGTACTTC.

This clone has just a few counts. The chain's CDR3 is CASSYSFTGQGGEQYF. In DNA, the CDR3 is TGTGCCAGCAGTTACTCGTTCACGGGACAGGGGGGCGAGCAGTACTTC. The rearrangement links TRBV6-8 to TRBJ2-7; TRBD1 agrees at 11 bases. Looked up from germline, CDR1 is MNHGY and CDR2 is SAAAGT. The CDR3 sequence is 16 residues long. V lost 0 bases and J lost 6; bases outside the gene matches: 7.

The gene calls are TRBV6-8 and TRBJ2-5, with D possibly matching TRBD2 (5 bases). V was trimmed by 5 bases and J by 5 bases, leaving 12 bases between them. Germline CDR1 and CDR2: MNHGY and SAAAGT. CDR3 length: 13 amino acids. CDR3 loop: CASSREWLETQYF. CDR3 sequence (DNA): TGTGCCAGCAGTAGGGAGTGGTTGGAGACCCAGTACTTC.

The CDR3 loop reads CASTGLSYGYTF. CDR3 DNA: TGTGCCAGCACGGGACTCTCCTATGGCTACACCTTC. The gene calls are TRBV12-5 and TRBJ1-2; maybe TRBD1 (5 bases). The CDR3 loop spans 12 amino acids. Germline V gene lookup returns CDR1 LGHNT and CDR2 FRNRAP.

This clone turned up a few times. This chain links TRBV28 with TRBJ2-7, with D perhaps TRBD1 (5 bases). CDR1 and CDR2 (germline): MDHEN, SYDVKM. This CDR3 is built from 14 residues. Trimming removed 5 bases from V and 4 bases from J, with 15 bases in between. The chain's CDR3 is CASSLGPNSYEQYF. DNA for the CDR3: TGTGCCAGCAGTCTGGGGCCCAATTCGTACGAGCAGTACTTC.

The rearrangement links TRBV9 to TRBJ2-7; D is undetermined. V was pared by 5 bases and J by 0 bases, with 12 bases between. The CDR3 loop spans 14 amino acids. Germline values: CDR1 SGDLS, CDR2 YYNGEE. CDR3 sequence: CASRDGSHSYEQYF. Here the CDR3 DNA reads TGTGCCAGCAGAGACGGGTCACACTCCTACGAGCAGTACTTC.

This clone has more than one count but fewer than ten. V is TRBV19 and J is TRBJ1-5; D not resolved. V shed 3 bases and J shed 2 bases, with 14 bases lying between them. Germline CDR1 is LNHDA and CDR2 is SQIVND (reference sequence). This CDR3 is built from 16 residues. In DNA, the CDR3 is TGTGCCAGTAGTATTGCGGGAGATCTCCGCAATCAGCCCCAGCATTTT. It yields the protein CASSIAGDLRNQPQHF.

The genes are TRBV6-8 and TRBJ1-1; weak D call: TRBD1 (6 bases). CDR1 is MNHGY and CDR2 is SAAAGT in the germline V gene. This CDR3 contains 12 residues. V was pared by 10 bases and J by 7 bases, with 16 bases between. The CDR3 is CAISTGISEAFF. In DNA, the CDR3 is TGTGCCATCAGCACAGGGATAAGTGAAGCTTTCTTT.

This clone was counted between two and nine times. J is TRBJ2-1 and V is TRBV6-8; no clear D gene. CDR1 is MNHGY and CDR2 is SAAAGT in the germline V gene. This CDR3 has 15 residues. With 2 bases removed from V and 5 bases from J, the gap between germline ends came to 13 bases. This chain's CDR3 is CASSYPHVSDNEQFF. CDR3 DNA sequence: TGTGCCAGCAGTTACCCCCATGTTTCGGACAATGAGCAGTTCTTC.

By share, this clone counts as large. The chain joins TRBV6-8 to TRBJ1-1, with D unresolved. V was cut by 6 bases and J by 7 bases, with 12 bases left in between. The V gene's germline CDR1 is MNHGY and CDR2 SAAAGT. The CDR3 runs to 12 residues. CDR3 DNA: TGTGCCAGCAGCCTGGGTAGTAGTGAAGCTTTCTTT. Its translation: CASSLGSSEAFF.

This clone has only a few counts. This chain links TRBV6-8 with TRBJ1-2; TRBD1 matches 8 bases. The V segment lost 1 base and the J segment 6 bases; nucleotides outside the gene matches: 1. Germline V lookup: CDR1 MNHGY, CDR2 SAAAGT. The length of the CDR3 is 13 residues. The CDR3, as DNA: TGTGCCAGCAGTTACTACAGGGGGAATGGCTACACCTTC. Protein sequence: CASSYYRGNGYTF.

The gene calls are TRBV19 and TRBJ2-3, with D unclear. The CDR3 is 14 residues long. Germline-derived CDR1 and CDR2 are LNHDA and SQIVND (reference sequence). V shed 0 bases and J shed 0 bases, with 4 bases lying between them. The CDR3 here is CASSIEDSTDTQYF. The DNA for the CDR3 is TGTGCCAGTAGTATAGAGGACAGCACAGATACGCAGTATTTT.

This clone was counted a single time. J is TRBJ2-3 and V is TRBV30; D possibly corresponds to TRBD1 (5 bases). Germline values: CDR1 GTSNPN, CDR2 SVGIG (reference sequence). V was shortened by 6 bases and J by 2 bases, with 12 bases between the two germline ends. The CDR3 totals 13 residues. In nucleotides, the CDR3 is TGTGCCTGCCCCAGGGCCTACACAGATACGCAGTATTTT. Protein: CACPRAYTDTQYF.